The clone carrying this TCR beta chain came up a few times. Its specificity is not known. PCR or immunohistochemistry showed mismatch repair deficiency in every enrolled patient. The TCR-sequenced patients were a few responders to pembrolizumab. These data come from a study of PD-1 blockade in mismatch repair-deficient tumors. About the study: Patients had about eleven mismatch repair-deficient cancer types and were previously treated and progressing. Study-wide results and caveats: Tumor-resident clones, often absent from pretreatment blood, expanded after pembrolizumab and then contracted.

TCRdb's copy holds only in-frame clones and misses some; the assay was immunoSEQ multiplex PCR. The table includes 30,000 to 45,000 clones, around 80% detected once. This clonotype originated in an adult with mismatch repair-deficient cancer. Here the sequenced sample was PBMCs, taken roughly nine months after starting pembrolizumab.

As DNA, the CDR3 is TGCGCCAGCAGCCAATGGCGGGAGGACTCCTACGAGCAGTACTTC. Translating gives CASSQWREDSYEQYF. The genes are TRBV4-1 and TRBJ2-7, with TRBD2 identical over 8 bases. The CDR3 contains 15 residues. CDR1 MGHRA and CDR2 YSYEKL come from the germline V gene. Germline trimming cut 2 bases from V and 0 bases from J; bases unmatched to any gene: 3.